This is a list of T cell receptor beta chains from one sample in a study of cytomegalovirus exposure and HLA in healthy donors. Measured with immunoSEQ multiplex PCR; TCRdb has only the in-frame clones, and not every one. The sample yields 120,000 or so clones, about 84% seen once. The sequenced sample was PBMCs. These receptors all come from a man aged 18 to 35 in good health and CMV-seronegative. Each CDR3 is given with its conserved first and last residue. D genes are given only for firm matches.

J: TRBJ2-7
D: TRBD2
V: TRBV10-3
CDR3: CAITLAPAGALGEQYF
DNA: TGTGCCATCACCCTAGCTCCCGCGGGAGCCCTCGGTGAGCAGTACTTC

J: TRBJ2-3
D: -
V: TRBV25-1
CDR3: CASSLRGSTDTQYF
DNA: TGTGCCAGCAGCCTCAGGGGCAGCACAGATACGCAGTATTTT

J: TRBJ1-1
D: -
V: TRBV9
CDR3: CASSVGGQGEAFF
DNA: TGTGCCAGCAGCGTAGGGGGCCAGGGAGAAGCTTTCTTT

J: TRBJ2-3
D: -
V: TRBV6-5
CDR3: CASSLQGPSGTDTQYF
DNA: TGTGCCAGCAGTTTACAGGGACCTTCGGGCACAGATACGCAGTATTTT

J: TRBJ2-7
D: TRBD2
V: TRBV5-6
CDR3: CASSRVPGLAGYEQYF
DNA: TGTGCCAGCAGCCGGGTCCCGGGACTAGCGGGGTACGAGCAGTACTTC

J: TRBJ1-1
D: TRBD1
V: TRBV7-2
CDR3: CASSSQGQLYGAFF
DNA: TGTGCCAGCAGCTCTCAGGGACAGTTGTACGGAGCTTTCTTT

J: TRBJ2-2
D: -
V: TRBV5-4
CDR3: CASTHLAWSGDPRGELFF
DNA: TGTGCCAGCACCCACCTGGCGTGGTCGGGGGACCCCAGGGGGGAGCTGTTTTTT

J: TRBJ2-5
D: TRBD2
V: TRBV19
CDR3: CASRNLAGGETQYF
DNA: TGTGCCAGTAGAAACCTAGCGGGAGGAGAGACCCAGTACTTC

J: TRBJ2-3
D: -
V: TRBV7-9
CDR3: CASSLTDTQYF
DNA: TGTGCCAGCAGCCTCACAGATACGCAGTATTTT

J: TRBJ2-1
D: TRBD2
V: TRBV7-9
CDR3: CASGSGSPGEQFF
DNA: TGTGCCAGCGGGAGCGGGAGCCCGGGGGAGCAGTTCTTC

J: TRBJ2-6
D: TRBD1
V: TRBV5-1
CDR3: CASSLGQGAGGANVLTF
DNA: TGCGCCAGCAGCTTGGGACAGGGGGCAGGTGGGGCCAACGTCCTGACTTTC